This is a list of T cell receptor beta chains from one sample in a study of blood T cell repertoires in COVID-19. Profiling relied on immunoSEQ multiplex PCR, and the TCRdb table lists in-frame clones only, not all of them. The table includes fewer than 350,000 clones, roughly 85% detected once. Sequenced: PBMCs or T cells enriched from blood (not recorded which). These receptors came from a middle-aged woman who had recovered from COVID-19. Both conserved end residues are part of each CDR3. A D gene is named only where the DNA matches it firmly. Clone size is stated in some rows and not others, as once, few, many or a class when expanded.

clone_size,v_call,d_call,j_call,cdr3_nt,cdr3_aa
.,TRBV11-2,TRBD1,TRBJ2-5,TGTGCCAGCAGCTTACCCCAGGGGGCCCAAGAGACCCAGTACTTC,CASSLPQGAQETQYF
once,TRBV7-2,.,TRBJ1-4,TGTGCCAGCAGCTCGCGGACGGGAGCAACTAATGAAAAACTGTTTTTT,CASSSRTGATNEKLFF
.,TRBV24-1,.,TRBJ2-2,TGTGCCACCAGTGTCGAGGTCACCGGGGAGCTGTTTTTT,CATSVEVTGELFF
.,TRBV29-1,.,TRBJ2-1,TGCAGCGTTGGCTTAGTGGATGAGCAGTTCTTC,CSVGLVDEQFF
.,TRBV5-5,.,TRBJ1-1,TGTGCCAGCAGCTTCCGTGGACAGAACACTGAAGCTTTCTTT,CASSFRGQNTEAFF
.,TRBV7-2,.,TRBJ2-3,TGTGCCAGCAGCTTAGCAGGGGGCACAGATACGCAGTATTTT,CASSLAGGTDTQYF
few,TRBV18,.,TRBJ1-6,TGTGCCAGCTCAACACGACTACGGGGTAAAGTAAATTCACCCCTCCACTTT,CASSTRLRGKVNSPLHF
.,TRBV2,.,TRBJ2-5,TGTGCCAGCAGTGTGCAGGGGCCAGAGGAGACCCAGTACTTC,CASSVQGPEETQYF
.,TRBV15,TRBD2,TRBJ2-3,TGTGCCACCAGCAGCAGAAGGGCGGGAGGTACAGATACGCAGTATTTT,CATSSRRAGGTDTQYF
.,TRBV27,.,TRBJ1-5,TGTGCCAGCAGTTTATCGTGGCAGGCTAATCAGCCCCAGCATTTT,CASSLSWQANQPQHF
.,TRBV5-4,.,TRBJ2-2,TGTGCCAGCAGCTTGGGGATGTCCGGGGGTGCCGTGGGCCGGGAGCTGTTTTTT,CASSLGMSGGAVGRELFF
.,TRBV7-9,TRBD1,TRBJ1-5,TGTGCCAGCAGCTTAGGAGGGGGCGGCAATCAGCCCCAGCATTTT,CASSLGGGGNQPQHF
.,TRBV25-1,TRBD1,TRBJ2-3,TGTGCCAGCAGTGCAGTTTTAGGGGACAGCGGCACAGATACGCAGTATTTT,CASSAVLGDSGTDTQYF
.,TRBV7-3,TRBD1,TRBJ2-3,TGTGCCAGCAGCTTGGACAGGGCGACTACGCAGTATTTT,CASSLDRATTQYF
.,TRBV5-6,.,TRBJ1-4,TGTGCCAGCAGCTTGGGGGCCGTGGGCAGGAAAAATGAAAAACTGTTTTTT,CASSLGAVGRKNEKLFF
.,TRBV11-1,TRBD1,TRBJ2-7,TGTGCCAGCAGCTTAGGGGACAGACACGAGCAGTACTTC,CASSLGDRHEQYF
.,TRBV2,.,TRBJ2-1,TGTGCCAGCAGAGAAGGGACTTCAAATGAGCAGTTCTTC,CASREGTSNEQFF
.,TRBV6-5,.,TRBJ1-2,TGTGCCAGCAGCCCCCCGGGGAGGGGAATCTATGGCTACACCTTC,CASSPPGRGIYGYTF
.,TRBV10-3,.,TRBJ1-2,TGTGCCCCAGGGTACGATCGGTATGGCTACACCTTC,CAPGYDRYGYTF
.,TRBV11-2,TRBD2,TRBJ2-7,TGTGCCAGCAGCTTATCGAGGACCAGCGGGAACGAGCAGTACTTC,CASSLSRTSGNEQYF
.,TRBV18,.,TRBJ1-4,TGTGCCAGCTCCGATATGGGGGCCCCTAATGAAAAACTGTTTTTT,CASSDMGAPNEKLFF
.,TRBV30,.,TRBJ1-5,TGTGCCTGGAGCGAAGACAGTTGGCAGCCCCAGCATTTT,CAWSEDSWQPQHF
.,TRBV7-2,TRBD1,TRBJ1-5,TGTGCCAGCAGCTTGCTCGGGACAGGTGGCAATCAGCCCCAGCATTTT,CASSLLGTGGNQPQHF
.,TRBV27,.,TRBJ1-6,TGTGCCAGCAGTTTAGGGCAGACCATGGGTTCACCCCTCCACTTT,CASSLGQTMGSPLHF
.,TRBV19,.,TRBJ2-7,TGTGCCAGTAGTGCGGGACGGATCTCCGAGCAGTACTTC,CASSAGRISEQYF
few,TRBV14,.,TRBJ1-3,TGTGCCAGCAGCGCGGGGCAGGGCCGATTCGTCGGTGGAAACACCATATATTTT,CASSAGQGRFVGGNTIYF
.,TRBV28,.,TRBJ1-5,TGTGCCAGCAGTTGGATGACAAACGCTTATTATAGCAATCAGCCCCAGCATTTT,CASSWMTNAYYSNQPQHF
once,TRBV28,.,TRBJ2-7,TGTGCCAGCAGACGAACGGGCTACGAGCAGTACTTC,CASRRTGYEQYF
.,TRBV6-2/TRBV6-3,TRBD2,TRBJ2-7,TGTGCCAGCAGTCTAGCGGGAGAGTACGAGCAGTACTTC,CASSLAGEYEQYF
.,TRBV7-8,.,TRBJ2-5,TGTGCCAGCAGCTTCGAAGCCCAAGAGACCCAGTACTTC,CASSFEAQETQYF
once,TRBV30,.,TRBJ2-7,TGTGCCTGGAGTGTACGTAGCGGATCCTACGAGCAGTACTTC,CAWSVRSGSYEQYF
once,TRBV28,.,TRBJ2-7,TGTGCCAGCACGTCCGTCGACGAGCAGTACTTC,CASTSVDEQYF
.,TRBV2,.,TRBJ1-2,TGTGCCAGCAGTGATAACCCGGGCGGGGGGAGCAATGGCTACACCTTC,CASSDNPGGGSNGYTF
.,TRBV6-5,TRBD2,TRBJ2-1,TGTGCCAGCGAGCGGGATGGCTACAATGAGCAGTTCTTC,CASERDGYNEQFF
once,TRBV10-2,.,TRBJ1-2,TGCGCCAGCAGTGAGTCGACCACGGGCTATGGCTACACCTTC,CASSESTTGYGYTF
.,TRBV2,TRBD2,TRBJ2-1,TGTGCCAGCAGTGAACTAGCGGGGGACAATGAGCAGTTCTTC,CASSELAGDNEQFF
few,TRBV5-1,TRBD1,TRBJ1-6,TGCGCCAGCAGCTCGGACAGGGTTAATTCACCCCTCCACTTT,CASSSDRVNSPLHF
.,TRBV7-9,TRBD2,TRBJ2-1,TGTGCCAGCAGCTTAGGGGGACTAGCGGGAGGGGTAAACAATGAGCAGTTCTTC,CASSLGGLAGGVNNEQFF